These 10 T cell receptor beta chains came from one sample sequenced in a study of blood T cell repertoires in COVID-19. Repertoires were generated with immunoSEQ multiplex PCR, while TCRdb's copy carries only in-frame clones and drops some. The table lists over 200,000 clones, 92% of them singletons. The sequenced sample was peripheral blood. Receptors were obtained from a man aged 55 to 70 with COVID-19, enrolled during active disease.

J is TRBJ1-1 and V is TRBV7-9, with a tentative D call TRBD1 (6 bases). CDR1 SEHNR and CDR2 FQNEAQ come from the germline V gene (reference sequence). This CDR3 is 14 amino acids long. The germline V and J ends were trimmed by 6 bases and 2 bases, with 13 bases remaining between them. The CDR3 here is CASSGQPINTEAFF. The CDR3 bases are TGTGCCAGCAGTGGACAGCCGATCAACACTGAAGCTTTCTTT.

The chain joins TRBV6-5 to TRBJ1-1, with 9 positions matching TRBD1. This CDR3 is built from 15 residues. J lost 0 bases, V lost 6 bases, and 5 bases had no gene match. Germline lookup yields CDR1 MNHEY and CDR2 SVGAGI. This CDR3 reads CASSSGTGLNTEAFF. The CDR3 DNA reads as TGTGCCAGCAGCAGCGGGACAGGGTTGAACACTGAAGCTTTCTTT.

In its sample, this clone was seen once. The chain recombines TRBV11-1 with TRBJ2-2; 7 bases are a match to TRBD1. Germline CDR1 SGHAT, CDR2 FQDESV (reference sequence). This CDR3 spans 16 amino acids. With V trimmed by 0 bases and J by 1 base, 2 bases remained unmatched. CDR3 protein: CASSLAGTVNTGELFF. The CDR3 DNA reads as TGTGCCAGCAGCTTAGCCGGGACAGTGAACACCGGGGAGCTGTTTTTT.

The V call is TRBV11-2, the J call TRBJ1-1, with TRBD1 matching over 7 bases. CDR1 and CDR2 from the germline V gene are SGHAT and FQNNGV. The CDR3 is 14 residues long. V trimming: 5 bases; J trimming: 4 bases; junction bases outside the gene matches: 7. CDR3 nucleotides: TGTGCCAGCAGCCCCGACAGGGTAGGCACTGAAGCTTTCTTT. Its protein is CASSPDRVGTEAFF.

This clone was found once. This chain connects TRBV19 to TRBJ2-7, with TRBD1 identical over 8 bases. V lost 7 bases to trimming and J lost 2 bases; unmatched junction nucleotides: 7. This CDR3 region has 14 residues. Per germline, CDR1 LNHDA and CDR2 SQIVND (reference sequence). The CDR3 loop reads CASKSSQGAYEQYF. CDR3 sequence (DNA): TGTGCCAGTAAATCGTCACAGGGGGCCTACGAGCAGTACTTC.

V and J are TRBV27 and TRBJ2-1, with 7 nucleotides matching TRBD1. V was clipped by 6 bases and J by 3 bases; unmatched bases: 8. This CDR3 comprises 15 residues. The germline CDR1 and CDR2 sequences are MNHEY and SMNVEV (reference sequence). CDR3 sequence reads: CASRGQPIFYNEQFF. CDR3 DNA sequence: TGTGCCAGCAGGGGACAGCCGATATTCTACAATGAGCAGTTCTTC.

This clone was detected once. The chain has TRBV19 and TRBJ1-2; no firm D call. The CDR3 sequence is 14 residues long. From germline, CDR1 is LNHDA and CDR2 SQIVND (reference sequence). V lost 1 base and J lost 1, with 7 bases in between. The CDR3 coding sequence is TGTGCCAGTAGTATAGGGCTCCTTAACTATGGCTACACCTTC. Its protein product is CASSIGLLNYGYTF.

This rearrangement joins TRBV3-1 (or the pseudogene TRBV3-2) to TRBJ2-1; D might be TRBD2 (5 bases). This CDR3 contains 12 residues. The germline V gene encodes CDR1 LGHDT and CDR2 YNNKEL (reference sequence). Trimming left V 2 bases short and J 8 bases short, with 7 bases between. The CDR3 DNA follows: TGTGCCAGCAGCCAAAGAGGGTATGAGCAGTTCTTC. Protein: CASSQRGYEQFF.

The chain is built from TRBV5-6 and TRBJ1-1; 11 bases align to TRBD1. Trimming cost V 3 bases and J 4 bases; bases outside gene matches: 8. The CDR3 loop spans 16 amino acids. Looked up from germline, CDR1 is SGHDT and CDR2 is YYEEEE. CDR3 protein: CASSWFTGTGGTEAFF. CDR3 DNA sequence: TGTGCCAGCAGCTGGTTTACCGGGACAGGGGGCACTGAAGCTTTCTTT.

V gene TRBV6-6 combines with J gene TRBJ2-7; TRBD1 aligns across 7 bases. Looked up from germline, CDR1 is MNHNY and CDR2 is SVGAGI (reference sequence). J was trimmed by 3 bases and V by 11 bases; bases with no gene match: 10. The CDR3 has 13 residues. The CDR3 nucleotides are TGTGCCTGCTCAGGGGGAGTCGGCTACGAGCAGTACTTC. Its protein is CACSGGVGYEQYF.